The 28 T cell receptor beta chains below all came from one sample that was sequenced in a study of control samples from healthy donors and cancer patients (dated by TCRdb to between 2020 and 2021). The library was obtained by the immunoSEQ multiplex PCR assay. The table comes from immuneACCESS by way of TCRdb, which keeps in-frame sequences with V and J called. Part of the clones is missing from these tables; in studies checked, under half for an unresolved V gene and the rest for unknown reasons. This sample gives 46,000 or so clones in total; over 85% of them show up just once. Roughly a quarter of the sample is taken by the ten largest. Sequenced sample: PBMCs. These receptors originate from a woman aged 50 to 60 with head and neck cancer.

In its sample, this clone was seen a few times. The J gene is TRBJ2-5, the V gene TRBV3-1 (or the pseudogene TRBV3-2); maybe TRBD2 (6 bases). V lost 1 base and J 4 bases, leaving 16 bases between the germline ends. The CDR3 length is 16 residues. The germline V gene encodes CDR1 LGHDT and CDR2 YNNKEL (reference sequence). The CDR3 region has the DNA TGTGCCAGCAGCCAAGGGACTACAGTGGGCGGAGAGACCCAGTACTTC. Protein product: CASSQGTTVGGETQYF.

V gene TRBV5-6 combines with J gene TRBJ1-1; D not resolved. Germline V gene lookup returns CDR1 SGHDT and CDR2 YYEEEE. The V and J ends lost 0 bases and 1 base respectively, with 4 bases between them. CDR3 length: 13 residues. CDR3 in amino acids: CASSLEGNTEAFF. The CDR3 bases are TGTGCCAGCAGCTTGGAGGGGAACACTGAAGCTTTCTTT. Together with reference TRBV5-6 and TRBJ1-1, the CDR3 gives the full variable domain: DAGVTQSPTHLIKTRGQQVTLRCSPKSGHDTVSWYQQALGQGPQFIFQYYEEEERQRGNFPDRFSGHQFPNYSSELNVNALLLGDSALYLCASSLEGNTEAFFGQGTRLTVV.

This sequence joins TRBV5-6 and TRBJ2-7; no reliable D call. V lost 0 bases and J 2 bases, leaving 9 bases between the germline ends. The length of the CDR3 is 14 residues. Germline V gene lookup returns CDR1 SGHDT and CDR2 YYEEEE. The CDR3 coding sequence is TGTGCCAGCAGCTTGGTTGGCCGTCCCTACGAGCAGTACTTC. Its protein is CASSLVGRPYEQYF.

The CDR3 sequence: CASSLGIRGLNTGELFF. In nucleotides, the CDR3 is TGTGCCAGCAGCTTAGGCATCAGGGGCCTGAACACCGGGGAGCTGTTTTTT. The V gene is TRBV11-3, the J gene TRBJ2-2, with D possibly being TRBD1 (6 bases). V shed 1 base and J shed 1 base, with 13 bases lying between them. Germline loops: CDR1 SGHNT, CDR2 YENEEA. The CDR3 is made up of 17 amino acids.

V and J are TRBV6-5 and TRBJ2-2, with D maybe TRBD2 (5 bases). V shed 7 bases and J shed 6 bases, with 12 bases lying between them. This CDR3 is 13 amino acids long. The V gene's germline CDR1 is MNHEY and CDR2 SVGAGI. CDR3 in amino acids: CASKEAMAGELFF. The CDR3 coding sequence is TGTGCCAGCAAGGAGGCTATGGCCGGGGAGCTGTTTTTT.

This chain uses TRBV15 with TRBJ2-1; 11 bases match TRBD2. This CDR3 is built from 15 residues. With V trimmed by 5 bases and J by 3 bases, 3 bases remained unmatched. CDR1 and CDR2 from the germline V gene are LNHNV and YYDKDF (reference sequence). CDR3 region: CATSVGLAGYNEQFF. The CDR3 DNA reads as TGTGCCACCAGCGTAGGACTAGCGGGCTACAATGAGCAGTTCTTC.

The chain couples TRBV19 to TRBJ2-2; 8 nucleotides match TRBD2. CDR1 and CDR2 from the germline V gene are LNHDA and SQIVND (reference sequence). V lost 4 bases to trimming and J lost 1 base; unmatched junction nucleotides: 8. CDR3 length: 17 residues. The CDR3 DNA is TGTGCCAGTAGTAGGATAAGTCTAGCGGGGAACACCGGGGAGCTGTTTTTT. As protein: CASSRISLAGNTGELFF.

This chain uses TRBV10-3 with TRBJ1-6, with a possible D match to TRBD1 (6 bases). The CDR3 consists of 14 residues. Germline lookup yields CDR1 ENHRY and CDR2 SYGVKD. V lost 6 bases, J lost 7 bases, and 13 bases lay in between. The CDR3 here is CAISGQKGNSPLHF. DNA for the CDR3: TGTGCCATCAGCGGACAGAAGGGGAATTCACCCCTCCACTTT.

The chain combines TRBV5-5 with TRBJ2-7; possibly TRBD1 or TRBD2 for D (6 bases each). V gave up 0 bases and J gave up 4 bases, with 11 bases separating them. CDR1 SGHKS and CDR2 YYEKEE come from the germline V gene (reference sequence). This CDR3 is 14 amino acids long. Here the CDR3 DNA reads TGTGCCAGCAGCTTGGTAGGAGGGGGGTACGAGCAGTACTTC. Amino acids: CASSLVGGGYEQYF.

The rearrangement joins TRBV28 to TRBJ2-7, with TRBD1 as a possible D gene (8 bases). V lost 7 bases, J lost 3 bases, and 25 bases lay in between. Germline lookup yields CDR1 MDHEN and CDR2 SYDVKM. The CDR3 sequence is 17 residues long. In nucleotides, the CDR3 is TGTGCCAGCACCCCGGGAAGGGGGGGACAGGTATACTACGAGCAGTACTTC. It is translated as CASTPGRGGQVYYEQYF.

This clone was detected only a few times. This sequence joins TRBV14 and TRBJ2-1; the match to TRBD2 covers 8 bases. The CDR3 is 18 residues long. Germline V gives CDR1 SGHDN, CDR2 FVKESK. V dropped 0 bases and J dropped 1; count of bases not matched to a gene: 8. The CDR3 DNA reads TGTGCCAGCAGCCAAGATAAATTGGCGGGAGGATCCTACAATGAGCAGTTCTTC. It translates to CASSQDKLAGGSYNEQFF.

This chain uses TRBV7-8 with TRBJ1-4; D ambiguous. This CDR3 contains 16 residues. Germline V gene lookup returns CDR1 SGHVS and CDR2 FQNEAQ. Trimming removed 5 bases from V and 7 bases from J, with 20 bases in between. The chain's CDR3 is CASSVHFSWFFEKLFF. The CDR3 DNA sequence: TGTGCCAGCAGCGTCCATTTTAGTTGGTTTTTTGAAAAACTGTTTTTT.

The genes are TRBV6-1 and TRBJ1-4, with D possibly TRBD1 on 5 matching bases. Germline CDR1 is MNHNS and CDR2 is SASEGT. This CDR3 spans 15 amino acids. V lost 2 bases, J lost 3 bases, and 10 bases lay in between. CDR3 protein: CASSEMWGSNEKLFF. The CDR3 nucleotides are TGTGCCAGCAGTGAAATGTGGGGGTCTAATGAAAAACTGTTTTTT.

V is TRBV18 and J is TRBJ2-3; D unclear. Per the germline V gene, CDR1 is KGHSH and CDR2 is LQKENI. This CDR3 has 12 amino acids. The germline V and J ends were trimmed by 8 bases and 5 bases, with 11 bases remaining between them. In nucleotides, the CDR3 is TGTGCCAGCGCACAACGCGAAGATACGCAGTATTTT. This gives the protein CASAQREDTQYF.

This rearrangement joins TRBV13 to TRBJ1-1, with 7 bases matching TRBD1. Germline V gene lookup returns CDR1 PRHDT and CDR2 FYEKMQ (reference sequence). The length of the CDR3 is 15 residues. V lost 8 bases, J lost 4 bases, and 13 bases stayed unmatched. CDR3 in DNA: TGTGCCAGCCTACAGGGGTCGTGGGAAGGCACTGAAGCTTTCTTT. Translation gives CASLQGSWEGTEAFF.

The CDR3 here is CASSQGRGLAGFQETQYF. The DNA of the CDR3 is TGTGCCAGCAGCCAAGGCAGGGGACTAGCGGGTTTCCAAGAGACCCAGTACTTC. This chain links TRBV14 with TRBJ2-5; TRBD2 agrees at 12 bases. The V and J ends lost 1 base and 1 base, in that order; junction bases with no gene match: 7. The germline V gene has CDR1 SGHDN and CDR2 FVKESK. The CDR3 consists of 18 residues.

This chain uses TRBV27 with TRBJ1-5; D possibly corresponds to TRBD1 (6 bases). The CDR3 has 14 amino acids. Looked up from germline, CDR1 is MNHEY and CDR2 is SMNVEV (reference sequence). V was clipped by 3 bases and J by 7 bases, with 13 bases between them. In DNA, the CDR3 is TGTGCCAGCAGTTTGGCACAGGGCGGCCAGCCCCAGCATTTT. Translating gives CASSLAQGGQPQHF.

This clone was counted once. CDR3: CASRFETGSSNYGYTF. DNA for the CDR3: TGTGCCAGCAGATTCGAGACAGGGTCTTCTAACTATGGCTACACCTTC. The chain joins TRBV28 to TRBJ1-2; TRBD1 aligns across 7 bases. Germline loops: CDR1 MDHEN, CDR2 SYDVKM. This CDR3 has 16 residues. Trimming took 6 bases from V and 0 from J; bases not matched to a gene: 10.

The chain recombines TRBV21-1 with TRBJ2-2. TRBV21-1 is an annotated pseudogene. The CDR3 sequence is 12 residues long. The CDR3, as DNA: TGTGCCAGCATTGGGGACACCGGGGAGCTGTTTTTT. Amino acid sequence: CASIGDTGELFF.

CDR3 DNA sequence: TGCGCCAGCAGCCAAGAAATTTTAAGGACAGGGGGAAACACCATATATTTT. It translates to CASSQEILRTGGNTIYF. The chain combines TRBV4-1 with TRBJ1-3, with 8 bases matching TRBD1. With 0 bases clipped from V and 4 bases from J, the junction kept 8 bases outside the gene matches. The germline CDR1 and CDR2 sequences are MGHRA and YSYEKL. The CDR3 extends over 17 amino acids.

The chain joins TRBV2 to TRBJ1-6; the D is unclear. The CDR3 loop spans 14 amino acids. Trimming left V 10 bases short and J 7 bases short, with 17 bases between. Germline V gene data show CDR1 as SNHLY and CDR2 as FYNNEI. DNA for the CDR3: TGTGCCATTTCTTACAGCAGTCTAAATTCACCCCTCCACTTT. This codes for CAISYSSLNSPLHF.

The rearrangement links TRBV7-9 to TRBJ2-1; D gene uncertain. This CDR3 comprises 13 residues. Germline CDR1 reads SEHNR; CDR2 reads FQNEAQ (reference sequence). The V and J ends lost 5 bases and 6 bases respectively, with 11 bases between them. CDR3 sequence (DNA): TGTGCCAGCAGCCGCGGCGGTGGCAATGAGCAGTTCTTC. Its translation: CASSRGGGNEQFF.

Written as DNA, the CDR3 is TGTGCCAGCAAAGCTAGGGGGCTATCAGGGGAGCTGTTTTTT. It translates to CASKARGLSGELFF. The chain uses TRBV2 and TRBJ2-2; 7 nucleotides align to TRBD1. This CDR3 has 14 amino acids. After removal of 7 bases from V and 8 bases from J, the junction contained 10 bases not matched to a gene. Germline CDR1 and CDR2: SNHLY and FYNNEI.

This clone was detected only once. The CDR3, as DNA: TGTGCCAGCAGTGCCCCGACAGGGAATACGCAGTATTTT. It encodes CASSAPTGNTQYF. The chain couples TRBV12-3 or TRBV12-4 to TRBJ2-3, with 7 bases matching TRBD1. The CDR3 contains 13 residues. J gave up 7 bases and V 5 bases, and 6 bases lay outside the gene matches.

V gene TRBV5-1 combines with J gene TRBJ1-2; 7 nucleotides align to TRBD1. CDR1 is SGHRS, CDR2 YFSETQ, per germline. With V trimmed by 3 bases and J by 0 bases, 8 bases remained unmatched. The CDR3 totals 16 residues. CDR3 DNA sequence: TGCGCCAGCAGCTCCACAGGGGCGTCAGCTAACTATGGCTACACCTTC. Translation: CASSSTGASANYGYTF.

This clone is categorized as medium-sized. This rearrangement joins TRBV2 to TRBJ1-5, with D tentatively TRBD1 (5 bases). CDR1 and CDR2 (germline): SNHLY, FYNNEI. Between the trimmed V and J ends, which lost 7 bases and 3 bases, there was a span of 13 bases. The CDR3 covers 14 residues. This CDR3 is CASTWDGDNQPQHF. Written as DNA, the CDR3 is TGTGCCAGCACCTGGGACGGAGACAATCAGCCCCAGCATTTT.

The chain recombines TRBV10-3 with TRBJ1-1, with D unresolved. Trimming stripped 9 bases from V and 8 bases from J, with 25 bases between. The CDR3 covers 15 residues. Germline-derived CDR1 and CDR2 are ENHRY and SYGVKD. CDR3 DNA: TGTGCCATTAGGCCCTCGAGAGACATCCCCGGGGAAGCTTTCTTT. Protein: CAIRPSRDIPGEAFF.

The CDR3: CASSPQFTGTSPLHF. The CDR3 DNA sequence: TGTGCCAGCAGCCCCCAGTTTACGGGGACCTCACCCCTCCACTTT. The chain couples TRBV7-9 to TRBJ1-6, with D perhaps TRBD1 (5 bases). CDR1 is SEHNR, CDR2 FQNEAQ, per germline (reference sequence). V lost 5 bases and J lost 10, with 18 bases in between. The CDR3 length is 15 residues. Combining the CDR3 with reference TRBV7-9 and TRBJ1-6 gives the whole variable domain DTGVSQNPRHKITKRGQNVTFRCDPISEHNRLYWYRQTLGQGPEFLTYFQNEAQLEKSRLLSDRFSAERPKGSFSTLEIQRTEQGDSAMYLCASSPQFTGTSPLHFGNGTRLTVT.